The 19 T cell receptor beta chains given below trace back to one sample, sequenced in a study of blood T cell repertoires in COVID-19. The table came from immunoSEQ multiplex PCR; TCRdb's copy has only in-frame clones and leaves some out. The sample has fewer than 350,000 clones; approximately 90% are singletons. Specimen: PBMCs or T cells enriched from blood (not recorded which). These TCRs come from a woman aged 40 to 49 with acute COVID-19.

The V and J genes are TRBV19 and TRBJ1-2; 8 bases line up with TRBD1. Per germline, CDR1 LNHDA and CDR2 SQIVND (reference sequence). The trim removed 4 bases at V and 2 bases at J, leaving 3 bases unmatched. The CDR3 covers 14 residues. This CDR3 is CASSKQGGNYGYTF. The CDR3 nucleotides are TGTGCCAGTAGTAAACAGGGGGGGAACTATGGCTACACCTTC.

The CDR3 protein is CATSATGSYEQYF. The CDR3, as DNA: TGTGCCACCAGTGCCACAGGATCCTACGAGCAGTACTTC. This chain connects TRBV24-1 to TRBJ2-7, with D possibly being TRBD1 (5 bases). This CDR3 comprises 13 residues. CDR1 and CDR2 (germline): KGHDR, SFDVKD. V lost 5 bases to trimming and J lost 1 base, with 8 bases between them.

The chain couples TRBV18 to TRBJ1-2; perhaps TRBD1 as D (5 bases). V lost 6 bases and J lost 4, with 18 bases in between. The CDR3 sequence is 15 residues long. CDR1 KGHSH and CDR2 LQKENI come from the germline V gene. CDR3 residues: CASSPTVNEIYGYTF. The CDR3 DNA follows: TGTGCCAGCTCCCCGACAGTGAACGAGATCTATGGCTACACCTTC.

The chain uses TRBV2 and TRBJ1-2; 10 bases map to TRBD1. V gave up 1 base and J gave up 7 bases; unmatched junction bases: 12. The CDR3 is 17 residues long. In germline, CDR1 is SNHLY, CDR2 FYNNEI. The CDR3 region has the DNA TGTGCCAGCAGTGAAGGGGGTATAACCGGGACAGGGGTTGGCTACACCTTC. Protein sequence: CASSEGGITGTGVGYTF.

The rearrangement uses TRBV19 and TRBJ1-2; D uncertain. The V end lost 5 bases, the J end lost 1 base, and 14 bases lay between the germline ends. The CDR3 totals 15 residues. Germline lookup yields CDR1 LNHDA and CDR2 SQIVND (reference sequence). This chain's CDR3 is CASSPGDRSNYGYTF. The CDR3 DNA reads TGTGCCAGTAGTCCAGGTGACCGAAGTAACTATGGCTACACCTTC.

The rearrangement joins TRBV30 to TRBJ1-6; D may be TRBD1 (6 bases). Trimming shortened V by 3 bases and J by 4 bases, and 10 bases separated the two germline ends. The CDR3 contains 14 residues. Germline CDR1 reads GTSNPN; CDR2 reads SVGIG (reference sequence). The CDR3 DNA sequence: TGTGCCTGGAGGAACAGGGAGTATAATTCACCCCTCCACTTT. Residues: CAWRNREYNSPLHF.

The chain is built from TRBV4-3 and TRBJ2-3, with a tentative D call TRBD2 (7 bases). V was trimmed by 4 bases and J by 0 bases, leaving 14 bases between them. CDR3 length: 16 residues. Germline CDR1 reads LGHNA; CDR2 reads YSLEER. In DNA form, the CDR3 reads TGCGCCAGCAGCCGGAGGGAGGGGGTGAGCACAGATACGCAGTATTTT. Encoded protein: CASSRREGVSTDTQYF.

The CDR3 region has the DNA TGTGCCAGCAGCCTTAGCGGGGTGGATACGCAGTATTTT. Protein product: CASSLSGVDTQYF. The V gene is TRBV3-1 (or the pseudogene TRBV3-2), the J gene TRBJ2-3; 8 positions match TRBD2. The V gene's germline CDR1 is LGHDT and CDR2 YNNKEL (reference sequence). The CDR3 loop spans 13 amino acids. With 4 bases clipped from V and 6 bases from J, the junction kept 3 bases outside the gene matches.

DNA for the CDR3: TGCGCCAGCAGCCTTGGGGACAGCGGTGGCAATCAGCCCCAGCATTTT. Protein: CASSLGDSGGNQPQHF. The chain links TRBV5-1 to TRBJ1-5; 7 nucleotides line up with TRBD1. Per germline, CDR1 SGHRS and CDR2 YFSETQ. With V trimmed by 4 bases and J by 2 bases, 9 bases remained unmatched. The CDR3 spans 16 residues.

The chain carries TRBV12-3 or TRBV12-4 and TRBJ2-1, with 14 bases that match TRBD2. Losses at the gene ends were 6 bases for V and 12 bases for J; bases not matched to a gene: 4. CDR3 length: 13 residues. The CDR3 nucleotides are TGTGCCAGCAGAGGGACTAGCGGGAGTTGGCAGTTCTTC. This gives the protein CASRGTSGSWQFF.

The sample holds one count of this clone. The rearrangement links TRBV7-9 to TRBJ1-5, with 8 bases that match TRBD1. The V segment lost 7 bases and the J segment 1 base; nucleotides outside the gene matches: 9. The CDR3 has 16 residues. Germline CDR1 is SEHNR and CDR2 is FQNEAQ (reference sequence). CDR3 bases: TGTGCCAGCATCACGGCCAGGGGGCTGAGCAATCAGCCCCAGCATTTT. Residues: CASITARGLSNQPQHF.

The chain employs TRBV5-1 and TRBJ1-5, with D perhaps matching TRBD1 (5 bases). V lost 0 bases and J lost 7, with 14 bases in between. Per germline, CDR1 SGHRS and CDR2 YFSETQ. The CDR3 spans 15 residues. The CDR3 bases are TGCGCCAGCAGCTTGGATCCAGGGTTCGGCCAGCCCCAGCATTTT. This sequence encodes CASSLDPGFGQPQHF.

Concerning this clone: A junction end diverges from the germline sequence, so it may reflect a read error. The CDR3 region is CVSSLELADEQFF. For the CDR3, the DNA is TGTGTCAGCAGCTTAGAACTAGCGGATGAGCAGTTCTTC. The V gene is TRBV11-3, the J gene TRBJ2-1; 8 nucleotides align to TRBD2. Germline loops: CDR1 SGHNT, CDR2 YENEEA. The CDR3 has 13 amino acids.

The chain couples TRBV2 to TRBJ2-5; 8 nucleotides agree with TRBD1. The V and J ends lost 5 bases and 3 bases, in that order; junction bases with no gene match: 2. Germline V lookup: CDR1 SNHLY, CDR2 FYNNEI. CDR3 size: 13 residues. CDR3 coding DNA: TGTGCCAGCAGTTCGGGACAGGAAGAGACCCAGTACTTC. It codes for CASSSGQEETQYF.

The CDR3, as DNA: TGTGCCAGCACCCCGGGACAGGGGGAATACGAGCAGTACTTC. It encodes CASTPGQGEYEQYF. This chain connects TRBV6-9 to TRBJ2-7; the match to TRBD1 covers 11 bases. Germline-derived CDR1 and CDR2 are MNHGY and SVAAGI. This CDR3 is 14 amino acids long. The V gene end was trimmed by 7 bases and the J gene end by 4 bases; junction bases not matched to a gene: 6.

This clone is a singleton in its sample. The rearrangement links TRBV19 to TRBJ1-2; tentatively, D is TRBD1 (5 bases). V shed 3 bases and J shed 4 bases, with 15 bases lying between them. The CDR3 is 15 amino acids. Germline CDR1 is LNHDA and CDR2 is SQIVND (reference sequence). CDR3 amino acids: CASSIWGLGTYGYTF. CDR3 coding DNA: TGTGCCAGTAGTATTTGGGGCCTAGGTACCTATGGCTACACCTTC. The full variable domain, rest sourced from reference TRBV19 and TRBJ1-2, is DGGITQSPKYLFRKEGQNVTLSCEQNLNHDAMYWYRQDPGQGLRLIYYSQIVNDFQKGDIAEGYSVSREKKESFPLTVTSAQKNPTAFYLCASSIWGLGTYGYTFGSGTRLTVV.

Only a few counts were recorded for this clone. The chain has TRBV7-8 and TRBJ2-7; maybe TRBD2 (6 bases). The CDR3 is 15 residues long. Germline CDR1 is SGHVS and CDR2 is FQNEAQ. V shed 3 bases and J shed 4 bases, with 16 bases lying between them. This CDR3 is CASSFATGVEYEQYF. The CDR3 DNA reads as TGTGCCAGCAGCTTCGCAACGGGAGTGGAGTACGAGCAGTACTTC.

This rearrangement joins TRBV6-1 to TRBJ1-1, with a possible D match to TRBD1 (6 bases). V gave up 2 bases and J gave up 4 bases, with 17 bases separating them. Germline V gives CDR1 MNHNS, CDR2 SASEGT. The CDR3 contains 16 residues. The CDR3 DNA is TGTGCCAGCAGTGAACCGGGGAACCCCAGGGGCACTGAAGCTTTCTTT. Its translation is CASSEPGNPRGTEAFF.

The chain is built from TRBV18 and TRBJ2-6; D is possibly TRBD1 (6 bases). V lost 6 bases and J lost 1, with 10 bases in between. In germline, CDR1 is KGHSH, CDR2 LQKENI. The CDR3 length is 15 residues. The CDR3 loop reads CASSPTGSGANVLTF. In DNA, the CDR3 is TGTGCCAGCTCGCCTACAGGGTCTGGGGCCAACGTCCTGACTTTC.